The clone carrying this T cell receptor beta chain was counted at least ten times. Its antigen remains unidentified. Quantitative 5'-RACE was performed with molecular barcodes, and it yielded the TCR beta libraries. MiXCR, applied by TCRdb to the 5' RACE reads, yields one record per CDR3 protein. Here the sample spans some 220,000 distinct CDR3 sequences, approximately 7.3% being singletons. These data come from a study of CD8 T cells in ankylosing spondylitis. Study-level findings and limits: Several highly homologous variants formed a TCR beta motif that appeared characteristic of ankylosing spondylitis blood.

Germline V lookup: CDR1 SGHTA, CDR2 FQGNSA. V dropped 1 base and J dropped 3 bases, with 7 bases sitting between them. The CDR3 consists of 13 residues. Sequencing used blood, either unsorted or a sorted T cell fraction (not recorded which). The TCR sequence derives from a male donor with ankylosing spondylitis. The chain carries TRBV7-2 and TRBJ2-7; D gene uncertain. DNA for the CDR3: TGTGCCAGCAGCTTAGGAGTGCTCTACGAGCAGTACTTC. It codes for CASSLGVLYEQYF.